This T cell receptor (beta chain) was retrieved from a study of T cell responses to AZD1222 COVID-19 vaccine. Study findings and constraints: Across the whole spike, CD4 TCRs peaked at regions 160-218 and 743-854. The donor group comprised mostly white British people and more females; the analysis possibly underestimated clonal diversity. Just a handful of AZD1222 recipients were seropositive at baseline.

Remarks on this clone: Its specificity is unknown.

The method was immunoSEQ multiplex PCR; TCRdb's version includes in-frame clones alone and lacks a portion of them. The table records about 120,000 clones, 80% to 95% of them present only once. The CDR3 length is 14 residues. Germline CDR1 and CDR2: ENHRY and SYGVKD. Trimming shortened V by 0 bases and J by 3 bases, and 9 bases separated the two germline ends. This sequence originates from an adult in good health. V gene TRBV10-3 combines with J gene TRBJ2-7; D may match TRBD1 or TRBD2 (5 bases each). The sequences come from peripheral blood, collected on day 0 of AZD1222 vaccination. CDR3 DNA: TGTGCCATCAGTGAGTCCAGGGACCACTACGAGCAGTACTTC. Residues: CAISESRDHYEQYF.